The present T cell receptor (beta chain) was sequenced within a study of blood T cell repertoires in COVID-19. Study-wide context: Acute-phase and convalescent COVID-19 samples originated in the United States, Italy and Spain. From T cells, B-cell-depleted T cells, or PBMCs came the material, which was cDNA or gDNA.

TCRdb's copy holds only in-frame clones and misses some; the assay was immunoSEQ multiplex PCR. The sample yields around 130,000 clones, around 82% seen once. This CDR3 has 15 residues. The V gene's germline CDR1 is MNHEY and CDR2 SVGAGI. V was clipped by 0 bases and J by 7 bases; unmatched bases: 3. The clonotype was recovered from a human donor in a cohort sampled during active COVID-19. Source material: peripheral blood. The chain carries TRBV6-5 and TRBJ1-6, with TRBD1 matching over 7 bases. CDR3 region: CASSYSTGINSPLHF. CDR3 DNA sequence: TGTGCCAGCAGTTACTCGACAGGGATCAATTCACCCCTCCACTTT.